The present T cell receptor beta chain was sequenced within a study of blood T cell repertoires in COVID-19. Background on the study: The samples span acute and convalescent COVID-19 from the United States, Italy and Spain. PBMCs, B-cell-depleted T cells, or T cells provided the cDNA or gDNA that made up the material.

Germline loops: CDR1 MNHEY, CDR2 SVGAGI. J was trimmed by 3 bases and V by 2 bases; bases with no gene match: 4. The length of the CDR3 is 15 residues. Original analysis: By means of reference gene primer amplification, nucleated cell counts were estimated. Assay: immunoSEQ multiplex PCR; the TCRdb copy retains only in-frame clones and omits some. From that table come the V and J calls and clone size; the DNA was used to work out D and trimming. The sample yields tens of thousands of clones, around three quarters seen once. This clonotype was obtained from a woman older than 75 with active or convalescent COVID-19. The rearrangement joins TRBV6-5 to TRBJ1-2; 9 positions agree with TRBD1. What was sequenced was peripheral blood. CDR3 in DNA: TGTGCCAGCAGTTACGGACAGGGGTTGGACTATGGCTACACCTTC. This translates into CASSYGQGLDYGYTF.